These 16 T cell receptor beta chains originate from one sample sequenced in a study of blood T cells in healthy people across ages. Next came a second PCR, run for about 7 to 12 cycles, which used a sample-barcoded 5' primer along with a J-beta primer mix. TCRdb re-derived calls from the 5' RACE reads in MiXCR, one entry per CDR3 protein. This sample has approximately 770,000 distinct CDR3 sequences, with about 62% found just once. Sequences were obtained from blood. These receptor sequences come from a young man in good health.

This clonotype came up a few times. CDR3 DNA sequence: TGCGCCAGCAGCTTGGGGACTAGCGCCAACTACGAGCAGTACTTC. Amino acid sequence: CASSLGTSANYEQYF. The rearrangement joins TRBV5-1 to TRBJ2-7, with 9 bases fitting TRBD2. Germline trimming cut 0 bases from V and 3 bases from J; bases unmatched to any gene: 4. CDR1 is SGHRS and CDR2 is YFSETQ in the germline V gene. There are 15 residues in the CDR3.

The chain recombines TRBV7-2 with TRBJ2-4; perhaps TRBD2 as D (6 bases). The germline V gene has CDR1 SGHTA and CDR2 FQGNSA. The CDR3 runs to 17 residues. With 1 base removed from V and 4 bases from J, the gap between germline ends came to 17 bases. CDR3 in DNA: TGTGCCAGCAGCTTAGTTGGAGGGGCGACGTTGAAAAACATTCAGTACTTC. This encodes CASSLVGGATLKNIQYF.

The chain couples TRBV20-1 to TRBJ2-1; D is unclear. Germline CDR1 and CDR2: DFQATT and SNEGSKA (reference sequence). CDR3 length: 11 amino acids. V was clipped by 2 bases and J by 11 bases, with 10 bases between them. The CDR3 is CSARTLGQQFF. The CDR3 bases are TGCAGTGCTAGAACCCTAGGGCAGCAGTTCTTC.

J is TRBJ2-1 and V is TRBV25-1, with 7 bases that match TRBD1. CDR1 and CDR2 (germline): MGHDK, SYGVNS. The CDR3 consists of 15 residues. The junction had 17 bases not matched to a gene; V was cut back by 9 bases and J by 9 bases. In DNA, the CDR3 is TGTGCCAGAGCCCGACAGGGACCGCAATCGTGTGAGCAGTTCTTC. Its protein is CARARQGPQSCEQFF.

CDR3: CASSLGGQRDKQYF. DNA of the CDR3: TGTGCCAGCAGTTTAGGGGGACAAAGGGACAAGCAGTACTTC. The chain uses TRBV28 and TRBJ2-7, with a tentative D call TRBD1 (6 bases). The germline gives CDR1 MDHEN, CDR2 SYDVKM. This CDR3 comprises 14 residues. Deletions cut 2 bases from V and 8 bases from J, with 16 bases between.

V usage is TRBV4-3 and J usage is TRBJ2-7, with 8 bases aligning to TRBD1. The CDR3 runs to 16 residues. Germline CDR1 reads LGHNA; CDR2 reads YSLEER. The J segment lost 4 bases and the V segment lost 2 bases, leaving 10 bases of the junction unmatched. The CDR3 region is CASSQMITGGAYEQYF. In DNA, the CDR3 is TGCGCCAGCAGCCAAATGATAACAGGGGGTGCGTACGAGCAGTACTTC.

The rearrangement links TRBV5-1 to TRBJ1-1; weak D call: TRBD1 (5 bases). Germline lookup yields CDR1 SGHRS and CDR2 YFSETQ. The V end lost 4 bases, the J end lost 3 bases, and 16 bases lay between the germline ends. The length of the CDR3 is 15 residues. CDR3 nucleotides: TGCGCCAGCAGCCCCCAGGACTTGGGGGACACTGAAGCTTTCTTT. It translates to CASSPQDLGDTEAFF.

This clonotype has a single count. The CDR3 coding sequence is TGTGCCAGCTCCCCGAGGGGCAGGGAAGATACGCAGTATTTT. Its protein is CASSPRGREDTQYF. This rearrangement joins TRBV12-3 or TRBV12-4 to TRBJ2-3; either TRBD1 or TRBD2 may supply D (5 bases each). Deletions cut 8 bases from V and 5 bases from J, with 17 bases between. The CDR3 is 14 residues long.

A few counts support this clonotype. The chain is built from TRBV29-1 and TRBJ2-5; D is tentatively TRBD1 or TRBD2 (7 bases each). Germline values: CDR1 SQVTM, CDR2 ANQGSEA. Trimming left V 7 bases short and J 2 bases short, with 11 bases between. This CDR3 comprises 12 residues. CDR3 DNA sequence: TGCAGCGCGGGGGGACAGCAAGAGACCCAGTACTTC. This gives the protein CSAGGQQETQYF.

The chain links TRBV20-1 to TRBJ2-1; D uncertain. Between the trimmed V and J ends, which lost 0 bases and 12 bases, there was a span of 21 bases. Germline V CDR1 and CDR2: DFQATT, SNEGSKA (reference sequence). This CDR3 comprises 15 residues. The CDR3 DNA follows: TGCAGTGCTAGAGATCGACGGGCACCAGGTGATGGGCAGTTCTTC. Residues: CSARDRRAPGDGQFF.

The rearrangement links TRBV20-1 to TRBJ2-7; D is unresolved. Trimming pared 3 bases from V and 0 bases from J, leaving 9 bases between. The CDR3 runs 13 residues. Looked up from germline, CDR1 is DFQATT and CDR2 is SNEGSKA (reference sequence). The CDR3 reads CSASPDVSYEQYF. DNA for the CDR3: TGCAGTGCTAGCCCCGACGTCTCCTACGAGCAGTACTTC.

The chain employs TRBV9 and TRBJ2-3; possible D gene TRBD2, 5 bases. CDR1 and CDR2 from the germline V gene are SGDLS and YYNGEE. V was clipped by 1 base and J by 11 bases, with 14 bases between them. The CDR3 has 13 residues. CDR3 in DNA: TGTGCCAGCAGCGTAAGCGGTCCCCAACGGCAGTATTTT. It codes for CASSVSGPQRQYF.

This rearrangement joins TRBV7-3 to TRBJ2-4; weak D call: TRBD2 (5 bases). The CDR3 length is 16 residues. Germline V gene lookup returns CDR1 SGHTA and CDR2 FQGTGA. Trimming stripped 4 bases from V and 0 bases from J, with 13 bases between. The CDR3 DNA is TGTGCCAGCAGCTCCCAATCTGCGGGAGCCAAAAACATTCAGTACTTC. Its translation is CASSSQSAGAKNIQYF. The full variable domain, its missing parts supplied by reference TRBV7-3 and TRBJ2-4, is GAGVSQTPSNKVTEKGKYVELRCDPISGHTALYWYRQSLGQGPEFLIYFQGTGAADDSGLPNDRFFAVRPEGSVSTLKIQRTERGDSAVYLCASSSQSAGAKNIQYFGAGTRLSVL.

This clonotype has only one observation. J is TRBJ1-2 and V is TRBV7-2; 10 positions agree with TRBD1. This CDR3 has 17 amino acids. Germline V gene sequence: CDR1 SGHTA, CDR2 FQGNSA. The J segment lost 2 bases and the V segment lost 1 base, leaving 7 bases of the junction unmatched. CDR3 DNA sequence: TGTGCCAGCAGCTTAGACGGGACAGGGGCACAAAACTATGGCTACACCTTC. It specifies CASSLDGTGAQNYGYTF. Full variable domain (missing parts from reference TRBV7-2 and TRBJ1-2): GAGVSQSPSNKVTEKGKDVELRCDPISGHTALYWYRQSLGQGLEFLIYFQGNSAPDKSGLPSDRFSAERTGGSVSTLTIQRTQQEDSAVYLCASSLDGTGAQNYGYTFGSGTRLTVV.

This clonotype was detected only a few times. This could be a read error, since a much larger clone is one nucleotide away. This chain uses TRBV5-1 with TRBJ2-7; 8 positions agree with TRBD1. This CDR3 is built from 17 residues. From germline, CDR1 is SGHRS and CDR2 YFSETQ. Trimming took 4 bases from V and 6 from J; bases not matched to a gene: 18. The CDR3 DNA reads TGCGCCAGCAGCCTCCAAGCCGTGACAGGGGCCAGTTCCGAGCAGTACTTC. As protein: CASSLQAVTGASSEQYF. Drawing the rest from reference TRBV5-1 and TRBJ2-7, the complete variable domain is KAGVTQTPRYLIKTRGQQVTLSCSPISGHRSVSWYQQTPGQGLQFLFEYFSETQRNKGNFPGRFSGRQFSNSRSEMNVSTLELGDSALYLCASSLQAVTGASSEQYFGPGTRLTVT.

The J gene is TRBJ2-3, the V gene TRBV12-3 or TRBV12-4; weak D call: TRBD2 (5 bases). V lost 3 bases and J lost 4, with 20 bases in between. The CDR3 runs 17 residues. Written as DNA, the CDR3 is TGTGCCAGCAGTTTTTCTTGGACCACTAGGACCGCAGATACGCAGTATTTT. Protein: CASSFSWTTRTADTQYF.